What follows describes a single T cell receptor beta chain. Its target is not known. Indicated time point: cycle 4 day 1 (C4D1), after 5 to 7 weeks of nivolumab. No patient escaped relapse after autologous stem cell transplantation, and brentuximab vedotin exposure varied. This sample is part of a study of PD-1 blockade in classical Hodgkin lymphoma. The study, taken as a whole, reports: Later analyses included only patients treated at least 1 year post-ASCT.

Sequenced by immunoSEQ multiplex PCR; TCRdb stores in-frame clones only, minus some. In the table there are roughly 100,000 clones, around 90% of which are singletons. The sample consisted of peripheral blood mononuclear cells (PBMCs), taken before the fourth cycle of nivolumab. This clonotype was obtained from a human donor with classical Hodgkin lymphoma.

The CDR3 DNA sequence: TGTGCCAGCAGTGAACCTGGACTAGCGGAGAACTACGAGCAGTACTTC. Amino acid sequence: CASSEPGLAENYEQYF. The rearrangement uses TRBV6-1 and TRBJ2-7; 10 bases map to TRBD2. Germline V gene data show CDR1 as MNHNS and CDR2 as SASEGT. With 2 bases clipped from V and 3 bases from J, the junction kept 7 bases outside the gene matches. CDR3 length equals 16 residues.